This TCR beta chain is drawn from a study of T-cell reconstitution after alpha-beta-depleted transplantation in children. The V gene's germline CDR1 is MNHEY and CDR2 SMNVEV (reference sequence). The V end was cut by 1 base, the J end by 0 bases, with 21 bases between. CDR3 length: 20 amino acids. Unique molecular identifiers were incorporated into the prepared TCRbeta library. MiXCR, applied by TCRdb to the PCR reads, yields one record per CDR3 protein. There are about 350,000 distinct CDR3 sequences in the sample; about an eighth occur only once, and approximately 4.3% lies in the top ten. This clonotype was seen only a few times.

The sequence derives from a human donor who donated a stem cell graft to a child with Fanconi anemia. The source was PBMCs, collected from the stem cell graft. This rearrangement joins TRBV27 to TRBJ2-2, with D tentatively TRBD1 (5 bases). This CDR3 reads CASSLWPFQGQLANTGELFF. As DNA, the CDR3 is TGTGCCAGCAGTTTATGGCCGTTCCAGGGTCAGCTTGCGAACACCGGGGAGCTGTTTTTT.